Here is one T cell receptor (beta chain) with its context. This clone was picked up one time. Its antigen remains unidentified. No base-level quality is on record; no much larger clone is a single base apart. This sample was taken from a study of shared clonotypes between healthy human individuals (dated by TCRdb to 2019 to 2021). For context, the study as a whole: A couple of women and a few men aged 18 to 49 years were included in the cohort. For each donor, CD4 naive and CD4 memory were each run on three plates, CD8 naive on two plates, and CD8 memory on one plate. To estimate repertoire size and how much clonotypes are shared between individuals, the study performed deep sequencing of blood TCR repertoires from about five healthy adults. Different laboratories and diverse techniques were used to prepare libraries and sequence TCR repertoires, to increase sequencing depth and limit assay-specific biases. Per donor, leukapheresis produced somewhere between about 0.8 and 9.5 billion PBMCs. The full study reports these points: Pairwise subsampling indicated that sequencing depth was expected to affect the degree of clonotype sharing among donors. The genetic and exposure-history diversity represented was limited by the small number of donors. Across four donors, about 4.5% of naive CD4, approximately 4% of naive CD8, under 2.5% of memory CD4, and about 0.4% of memory CD8 clonotypes were shared. Even with the large sequencing depth, rarefaction of the sorted-subset datasets indicated that sequencing was incomplete. Naive subsets generally had larger estimated clonotype richness than memory subsets. Compared with non-shared clonotypes, clonotypes shared by all four sorted-subset donors had higher generation probabilities. Sampling was restricted to blood, and TCR repertoires in tissues likely differ from the TCR repertoires found in blood.

Reading from cysteine to phenylalanine, the CDR3 counts 16 amino acids. Only the CDR3 DNA stays, 48 bases, in frame from base 1. Between the V and J ends, shortened by 4 bases and 5 bases respectively, the junction contains 22 bases. CDR1 is given as SGHTS and CDR2 as YDEGEE, both from the germline V gene. Using the deep immunoSEQ assay, multiplex PCR amplified TCR CDR3 regions from genomic DNA. For each cell subset, the extracted genomic DNA was distributed evenly across all wells of several immunoSEQ 96-well plates, and each plate served as one replicate. For sorted subsets, roughly 0.2 ug genomic DNA, equal to tens of thousands of T cell genomes, was loaded into each replicate PCR. Purified libraries were measured with a Qubit 3.0 fluorometer, size-checked on a Bioanalyzer 2100, and measured again with the KAPA Library Quantification kit. Every immunoSEQ 96-well plate was sequenced on a separate single-read 150-cycle Illumina NextSeq 550 flow cell. In the source study's methods: The immunoSEQ output contained only junctional sequences without quality scores, so filtering could not match that applied to full-length reads. Sequences were annotated with PyIR, a Python wrapper for IgBLAST v1.9, using IMGT germline references to assign V/J genes and CDR3. Reads with weak V/J assignments (E-value above 1e-6), missing CDR3, stop codons, out-of-frame junctions, or ambiguous translated residues were removed. V3J clonotypes were defined as sequences sharing the same inferred V gene, J gene, and CDR3 amino acid sequence. Percentage overlap between repertoires was computed as shared unique clonotypes divided by the size of the smaller repertoire. Three approaches were used to assess repertoire richness: RTK rarefaction, the Chao1 estimator, and Recon v2.1 estimates of unobserved clonotypes. Generation probabilities were computed with OLGA for all TCRbeta clonotypes obtained by the gDNA method from a handful of donors. What TCRdb holds here is the immuneACCESS table cut down to in-frame rearrangements. Part of the clones is not present; checked against another copy, under half of the missing clones reflect an unresolved V gene, and the others are unexplained. V and J calls and clone size are given by that table; D and trimming were obtained from the DNA. This sample gives 650,000 to 700,000 clones in total; roughly 87% of them show up just once. More than 30% of the sample is in the top ten clones.

The donors were healthy, HIV-negative adults who had no recently reported acute infections or vaccinations. Every donor was a Caucasian adult living in Nashville, Tennessee, USA. CD8 memory samples combined magnetically selected CD45RO+ cells with CCR7-negative CD45RA+ effector memory (TemRA) cells. Blood was obtained by leukapheresis, after which PBMCs were separated by Ficoll-Histopaque density gradient centrifugation and cryopreserved in liquid nitrogen vapor phase. Purity and quantity of every magnetically sorted T cell population were checked by analytical flow cytometry. From each sorted fraction, genomic DNA was isolated and quantified by UV absorbance on a Nanodrop 2000c.

The source material was memory CD8+ T cells from PBMCs. The meaning of the sample's cell subset or site label: CD45RO+ cells pooled with CCR7-negative TemRA cells. The clonotype comes from a man aged 18 to 29 in good health. Some clones in this sample may be carry-over from other donors' samples. The chain was built from TRBV5-8 and TRBJ2-7; TRBD2 is possibly the D segment (7 matching bases). The nucleotide sequence reads TGTGCCAGCAGCCAATACGGGGGGCGATCAGGGAACGAGCAGTACTTC. This gives the protein CASSQYGGRSGNEQYF.